This T cell receptor beta chain is from a study of CD8+ T cells in alopecia areata. Study-level points and caveats: Lesional scalp, especially alopecia totalis/universalis, showed higher clonality than normal scalp. Clonality in the scalp and expanded CD8+ clones ranked among the top 100 were significantly decreased by tofacitinib.

Noted treatment: oral pan-JAK inhibitor, 5-10 mg twice daily. RNA extraction was followed by reverse transcription into cDNA, which acted as the sequencing template. TCRdb's copy holds only in-frame clones and misses some; the assay was immunoSEQ multiplex PCR. The sample lists some 170,000 clones, 58% occurring once. Germline-derived CDR1 and CDR2 are GTSNPN and SVGIG (reference sequence). The V and J ends lost 2 bases and 7 bases respectively, with 15 bases between them. There are 15 residues in the CDR3. About this clone itself: Its cognate antigen is unknown.

The material was CD4+ T cells sorted from blood, obtained between weeks 55 and 65, from a patient treated with tofacitinib. The sequence came from a human donor with alopecia areata. The rearrangement uses TRBV30 and TRBJ1-6; D unclear. The CDR3 loop is CAWSPMMAANSPLHF. The CDR3 region has the DNA TGTGCCTGGAGTCCCATGATGGCTGCGAATTCACCCCTCCACTTT.